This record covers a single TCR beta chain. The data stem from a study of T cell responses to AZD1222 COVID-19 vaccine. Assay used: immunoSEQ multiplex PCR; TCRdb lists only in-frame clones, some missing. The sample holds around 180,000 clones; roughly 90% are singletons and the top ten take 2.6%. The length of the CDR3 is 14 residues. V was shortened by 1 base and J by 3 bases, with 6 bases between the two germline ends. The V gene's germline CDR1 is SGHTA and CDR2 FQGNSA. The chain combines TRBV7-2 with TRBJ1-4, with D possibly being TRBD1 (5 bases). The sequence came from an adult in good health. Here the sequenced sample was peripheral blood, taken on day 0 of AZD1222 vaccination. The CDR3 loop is CASSLGGSNEKLFF. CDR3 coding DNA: TGTGCCAGCAGCTTAGGGGGGTCTAATGAAAAACTGTTTTTT.